This T cell receptor (beta chain) was retrieved from a study of cytotoxic CD8 clonotypes in ibrutinib-treated CLL. The CDR3 is 15 amino acids. CDR1 and CDR2 from the germline V gene are SEHNR and FQNEAQ (reference sequence). Trimming left V 6 bases short and J 0 bases short, with 14 bases between. Method: immunoSEQ multiplex PCR; TCRdb's copy keeps in-frame clones and lacks some. The profile covers fewer than 400,000 clones, with over 60% appearing a single time and roughly 6.8% taken by the ten largest. The source material was PBMCs, sampled after 36 months of ibrutinib treatment. The source is a human donor with chronic lymphocytic leukemia. J is TRBJ1-1 and V is TRBV7-9; possible D gene TRBD1, 6 bases. This CDR3 is CASRGRTDMNTEAFF. In DNA form, the CDR3 reads TGTGCCAGCAGGGGCAGGACAGACATGAACACTGAAGCTTTCTTT.